These T cell receptor beta chains were read from a single sample in a study of T cell repertoires in cytomegalovirus infection. TCRdb used MiXCR to reprocess the reads, holding one entry per CDR3 protein. Of 250,000 to 300,000 distinct CDR3 sequences listed, 15% to 20% are singletons. Sequencing input: CD8+ T cells from PBMCs. All receptors come from a human donor in good health (CMV status not recorded). Some clones in this sample may be carry-over from other donors' samples. Both conserved end residues are part of each CDR3. The D gene is left open where the match is weak. Rows may omit the clone size; those that give it use once, few, many or a size class.

j_call cdr3_length clone_size d_call v_call cdr3_aa cdr3_nt
TRBJ1-1 16 NA TRBD1 TRBV5-6 CASSLAGDRGYTEAFF TGTGCCAGCAGCTTGGCCGGGGACAGGGGATACACTGAAGCTTTCTTT
TRBJ2-1 16 few NA TRBV2 CATPVADARSYNEQFF TGTGCCACCCCAGTGGCCGACGCGAGGTCTTACAATGAGCAGTTCTTC
TRBJ1-1 15 NA TRBD1 TRBV12-3/TRBV12-4 CASRPVGQVNTEAFF TGTGCCAGCAGACCCGTCGGACAGGTGAACACTGAAGCTTTCTTT
TRBJ2-1 14 few NA TRBV6-5 CASSSEGPNNEQFF TGTGCCAGCAGTTCGGAGGGGCCGAACAATGAGCAGTTCTTC
TRBJ1-4 15 NA NA TRBV14 CASSPFKGVGEKLFF TGTGCCAGCAGCCCCTTCAAGGGGGTCGGGGAAAAACTGTTTTTT
TRBJ2-4 19 many TRBD2 TRBV11-2 CASSLDSTTSVIAKNIQYF TGTGCCAGCAGCTTAGATTCGACGACTAGCGTGATTGCCAAAAACATTCAGTACTTC
TRBJ2-5 18 NA TRBD2 TRBV4-3 CASSPSTVLAGLEETQYF TGCGCCAGCAGCCCCTCCACCGTACTAGCGGGGCTTGAAGAGACCCAGTACTTC
TRBJ2-1 12 NA NA TRBV7-9 CASSTYQNEQFF TGTGCCAGCAGCACCTACCAGAATGAGCAGTTCTTC
TRBJ2-6 18 NA TRBD1 TRBV7-6 CASSQIPGQGTGANVLTF TGTGCCAGCAGCCAAATACCGGGACAGGGAACAGGGGCCAACGTCCTGACTTTC
TRBJ2-3 14 NA NA TRBV10-3 CAISESASTDTQYF TGTGCCATCAGTGAGTCTGCTAGCACAGATACGCAGTATTTT
TRBJ2-5 15 many TRBD2 TRBV7-2 CASSLDPGGQETQYF TGTGCCAGCAGCTTAGACCCGGGGGGGCAAGAGACCCAGTACTTC
TRBJ2-7 13 few TRBD1 TRBV9 CASSDGTAYEQYF TGTGCCAGCAGCGACGGGACAGCCTACGAGCAGTACTTC
TRBJ2-7 15 NA TRBD1 TRBV20-1 CSARSMGQASYEQYF TGCAGTGCTAGATCGATGGGACAGGCCTCCTACGAGCAGTACTTC
TRBJ2-7 14 few NA TRBV14 CASSPGTPSLEQYF TGTGCCAGCAGCCCCGGGACCCCGTCTCTCGAGCAGTACTTC
TRBJ1-1 13 NA NA TRBV2 CATTEGRHREAFF TGTGCCACCACCGAGGGACGACACCGTGAAGCTTTCTTT
TRBJ2-2 11 NA NA TRBV19 CASSTLVELFF TGTGCCAGTAGTACCCTTGTGGAGCTGTTTTTT
TRBJ2-7 15 NA TRBD2 TRBV4-2 CASSLGTSGFDEQYF TGTGCCAGCAGCCTCGGGACTAGCGGCTTCGACGAGCAGTACTTC
TRBJ2-1 15 few TRBD2 TRBV20-1 CSARVRGLALHEQFF TGCAGTGCTAGAGTAAGGGGACTAGCTTTGCATGAGCAGTTCTTC
TRBJ2-6 13 many NA TRBV7-6 CASSPGGANVLTF TGTGCCAGCAGCCCAGGTGGGGCCAACGTCCTGACTTTC
TRBJ2-5 22 NA TRBD2 TRBV28 CASSSPGLAVTSPAIYQETQYF TGTGCCAGCAGTTCCCCGGGACTAGCGGTTACTAGTCCTGCTATTTACCAAGAGACCCAGTACTTC
TRBJ2-3 18 few TRBD2 TRBV14 CASSQVPGLAASTDTQYF TGTGCCAGCAGCCAAGTTCCGGGACTAGCGGCGAGCACAGATACGCAGTATTTT
TRBJ2-1 14 NA NA TRBV27 CASSSGTLYNEQFF TGTGCCAGCAGTTCCGGGACACTCTACAATGAGCAGTTCTTC
TRBJ2-7 14 few NA TRBV2 CASSDRLAHYEQYF TGTGCCAGCAGTGACAGGTTAGCCCACTACGAGCAGTACTTC
TRBJ1-4 15 NA NA TRBV13 CASSLAQSRSEKLFF TGTGCCAGCAGCTTAGCTCAGAGCAGAAGTGAAAAACTGTTTTTT
TRBJ1-1 15 many NA TRBV7-9 CASSLSGGVRTEAFF TGTGCCAGCAGCTTATCGGGGGGGGTGCGCACTGAAGCTTTCTTT
TRBJ2-1 16 few TRBD2 TRBV6-2/TRBV6-3 CASSYSHGGEYNEQFF TGTGCCAGCAGTTACTCGCACGGGGGGGAATACAATGAGCAGTTCTTC
TRBJ2-5 15 NA NA TRBV2 CASSERVLVERTQYF TGTGCCAGCAGTGAACGAGTCTTGGTGGAACGGACCCAGTACTTC
TRBJ1-5 15 few NA TRBV19 CASSTSDSPWQPQHF TGTGCCAGTAGTACCTCGGACAGTCCGTGGCAGCCCCAGCATTTT
TRBJ1-1 13 many NA TRBV4-2 CASSQEEHTEAFF TGTGCCAGCAGCCAAGAGGAACACACTGAAGCTTTCTTT
TRBJ2-5 15 NA TRBD1 TRBV13 CASSGGQGYQETQYF TGTGCCAGCAGCGGGGGACAGGGGTACCAAGAGACCCAGTACTTC
TRBJ1-3 14 few NA TRBV12-3/TRBV12-4 CASTLSVPGNTIYF TGTGCCAGCACCCTTTCTGTACCAGGAAACACCATATATTTT
TRBJ2-3 15 NA TRBD2 TRBV6-8 CASSPSGGPVDTQYF TGTGCCAGCAGTCCCTCGGGGGGGCCAGTGGATACGCAGTATTTT
TRBJ2-7 16 NA TRBD2 TRBV7-6 CASSLATSGGAHEQYF TGTGCCAGCAGCTTAGCGACTAGCGGGGGGGCCCACGAGCAGTACTTC
TRBJ2-5 15 few NA TRBV3-1 CASSQVKSPTETQYF TGTGCCAGCAGCCAAGTAAAGAGCCCCACCGAGACCCAGTACTTC
TRBJ2-3 13 NA NA TRBV7-9 CASSYKGKDTQYF TGTGCCAGCAGCTATAAGGGCAAAGATACGCAGTATTTT
TRBJ2-1 15 NA NA TRBV4-1 CASSQEEQRYNEQFF TGCGCCAGCAGCCAAGAAGAACAGAGATACAATGAGCAGTTCTTC
TRBJ2-7 14 NA NA TRBV5-1 CASSLRIPSYEQYF TGCGCCAGCAGCCTAAGGATACCCTCCTACGAGCAGTACTTC
TRBJ2-7 15 NA TRBD2 TRBV5-4 CASSLEASGRYEQYF TGTGCCAGCAGCTTGGAGGCTAGCGGCAGGTACGAGCAGTACTTC
TRBJ1-4 13 NA NA TRBV4-1 CASSPWTEGKLFF TGCGCCAGCAGCCCCTGGACCGAGGGAAAACTGTTTTTT
TRBJ2-7 13 many NA TRBV11-3 CASSLSQEGEQYF TGTGCCAGCAGCTTATCTCAGGAGGGCGAGCAGTACTTC
TRBJ1-1 14 many NA TRBV12-3/TRBV12-4 CASSPSGEVTEAFF TGTGCCAGCAGTCCCTCAGGGGAGGTCACTGAAGCTTTCTTT
TRBJ1-4 22 few NA TRBV29-1 CSVEDFVWTGPDLLDMTEKLFF TGCAGCGTTGAAGATTTTGTATGGACGGGACCCGATTTGCTTGATATGACTGAAAAACTGTTTTTT